This entry describes one T cell receptor (beta chain). Antigen: not known. The data were taken from a study of cytomegalovirus exposure and HLA in healthy donors. At the level of the study: Within an early data release were tens of millions of unique TCRs drawn from HLA-typed donors. Study-wide results and limits: While the bulk of TCR sequences proved rare, some public TCRs turned up in many donors. Later analysis showed TCR association rates varying by HLA locus, highest for DRB1 and lowest for HLA-C.

13 Jbeta primers and 60 Vbeta primers were used for the PCR. Here immunoSEQ multiplex PCR was the method, and the copy in TCRdb shows in-frame clones only, minus some. Here the sample spans some 170,000 clones, roughly four fifths being singletons. Germline CDR1 is GTSNPN and CDR2 is SVGIG (reference sequence). This CDR3 is built from 11 residues. This chain connects TRBV30 to TRBJ2-1; D is undetermined. Material for sequencing was PBMCs. The TCR sequence derives from a woman between 18 and 30 years old in good health and CMV-seronegative. For the CDR3, the DNA is TGTGCGTGGTCCGCCTACAATGAGCAGTTCTTC. Protein product: CAWSAYNEQFF.